This T cell receptor beta chain was documented in a study of T-cell memory formation after mild COVID-19. Study-level background: TCR clusters were mostly confined to one donor each.

Study conclusions and caveats: CM and EM subsets held most contracting CD4+ clones; EMRA held CD8+ ones. SARS-CoV-2 specificity of second-wave clones peaking day 37 was unconfirmed.

This clonotype was recorded once. Its target is not known. TCR alpha and TCR beta cDNA libraries with sample barcodes and UMIs came from 5'RACE using constant-segment primers. In TCRdb, the 5' RACE reads were re-called with MiXCR into one record per CDR3 protein. The sample contains 350,000 to 500,000 distinct CDR3 sequences, roughly 20% of which appear only once. This CDR3 contains 16 residues. After removal of 0 bases from V and 2 bases from J, the junction contained 7 bases not matched to a gene. The germline V gene has CDR1 SGHDT and CDR2 YYEEEE. This chain links TRBV5-6 with TRBJ2-7, with 8 bases that match TRBD2. The clonotype originates from an adult woman who had mild COVID-19 (a few samples of this study predate the infection). Cell type and time point are not known. The sequencing input was PBMCs or a T cell subset sorted from them (not recorded which). CDR3 DNA sequence: TGTGCCAGCAGCTTGGTTGGTAGCGGGGCTACCTACGAGCAGTACTTC. Amino acids: CASSLVGSGATYEQYF.